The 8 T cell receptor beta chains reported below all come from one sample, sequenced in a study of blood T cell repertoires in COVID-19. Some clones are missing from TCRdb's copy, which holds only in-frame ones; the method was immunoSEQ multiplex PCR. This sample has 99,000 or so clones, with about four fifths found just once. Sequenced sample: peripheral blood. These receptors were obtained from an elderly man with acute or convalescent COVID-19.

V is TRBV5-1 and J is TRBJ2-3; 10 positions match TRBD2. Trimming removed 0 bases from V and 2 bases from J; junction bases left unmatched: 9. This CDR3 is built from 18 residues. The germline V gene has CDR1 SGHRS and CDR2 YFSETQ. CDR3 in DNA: TGCGCCAGCAGCTTGGGTACTAGCGGGACCACTCTCACAGATACGCAGTATTTT. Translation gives CASSLGTSGTTLTDTQYF.

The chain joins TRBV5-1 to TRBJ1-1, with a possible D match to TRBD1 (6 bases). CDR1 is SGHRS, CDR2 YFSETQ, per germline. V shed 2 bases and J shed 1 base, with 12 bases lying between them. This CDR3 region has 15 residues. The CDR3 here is CASSFGTSTNTEAFF. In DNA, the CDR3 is TGCGCCAGCAGCTTCGGGACATCCACGAACACTGAAGCTTTCTTT.

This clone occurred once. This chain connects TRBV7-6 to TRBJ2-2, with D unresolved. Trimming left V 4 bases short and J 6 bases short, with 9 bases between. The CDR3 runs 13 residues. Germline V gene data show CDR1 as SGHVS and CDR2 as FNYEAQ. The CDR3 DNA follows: TGTGCCAGCAGCTCTAGGAATCCCGGGGAGCTGTTTTTT. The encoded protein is CASSSRNPGELFF.

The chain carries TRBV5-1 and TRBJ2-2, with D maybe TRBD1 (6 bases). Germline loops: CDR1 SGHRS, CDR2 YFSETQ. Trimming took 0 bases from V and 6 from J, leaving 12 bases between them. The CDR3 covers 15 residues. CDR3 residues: CASSLDIGQSGELFF. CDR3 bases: TGCGCCAGCAGCTTGGATATAGGACAGTCCGGGGAGCTGTTTTTT.

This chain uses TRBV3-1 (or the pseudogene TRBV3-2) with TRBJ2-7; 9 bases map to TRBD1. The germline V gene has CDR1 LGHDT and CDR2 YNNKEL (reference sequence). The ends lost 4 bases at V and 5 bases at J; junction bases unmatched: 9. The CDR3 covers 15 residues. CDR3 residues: CASSPRTDRGHEQYF. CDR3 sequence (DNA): TGTGCCAGCAGCCCCCGGACGGACAGGGGTCACGAGCAGTACTTC.

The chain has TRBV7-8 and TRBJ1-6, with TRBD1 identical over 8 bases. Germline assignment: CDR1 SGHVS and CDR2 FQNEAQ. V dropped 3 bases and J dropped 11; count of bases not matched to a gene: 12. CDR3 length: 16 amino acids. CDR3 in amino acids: CASSLTPGQGMAPLHF. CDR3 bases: TGTGCCAGCAGCTTGACTCCTGGACAGGGTATGGCACCCCTCCACTTT.

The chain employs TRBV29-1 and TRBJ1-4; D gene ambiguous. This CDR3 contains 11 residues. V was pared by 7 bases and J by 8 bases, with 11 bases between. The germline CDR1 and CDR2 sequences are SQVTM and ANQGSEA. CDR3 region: CSAGIGEKLFF. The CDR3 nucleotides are TGCAGCGCCGGGATCGGGGAAAAACTGTTTTTT.

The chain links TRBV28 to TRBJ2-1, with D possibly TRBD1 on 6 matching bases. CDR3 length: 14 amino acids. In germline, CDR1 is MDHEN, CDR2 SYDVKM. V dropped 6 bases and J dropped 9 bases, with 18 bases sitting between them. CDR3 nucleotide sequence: TGTGCCAGCAGCCGAATATCAGGGGTGCGTGAGCAGTTCTTC. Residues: CASSRISGVREQFF.